The 25 T cell receptor beta chains below all came from one sample that was sequenced in a study of T cell changes during pregnancy in multiple sclerosis. Libraries were prepared by immunoSEQ multiplex PCR; TCRdb keeps only in-frame clonotypes and omits some of them. The sample consists of around 100,000 clones, 90% to 95% of them appearing once. The input for sequencing was peripheral blood, taken after pregnancy. These receptor sequences come from a female donor with multiple sclerosis, enrolled in a pregnancy study.

The chain carries TRBV5-4 and TRBJ2-3, with 9 bases lining up with TRBD2. The V segment lost 4 bases and the J segment 1 base; nucleotides outside the gene matches: 4. The length of the CDR3 is 15 residues. Germline V gene lookup returns CDR1 SGHNT and CDR2 YYREEE (reference sequence). The CDR3 spells CASSTPSGGTDTQYF. The CDR3 coding sequence is TGTGCCAGCAGCACCCCTAGCGGGGGCACAGATACGCAGTATTTT.

This clone was counted a few times. CDR3 region: CASSKQQGNSAGYTF. The CDR3 DNA reads TGCGCCAGCAGCAAACAACAGGGAAATAGCGCTGGCTACACCTTC. The chain uses TRBV4-1 and TRBJ1-2; possible D gene TRBD1, 6 bases. The V and J ends lost 5 bases and 7 bases respectively, with 20 bases between them. The CDR3 totals 15 residues. Germline V lookup: CDR1 MGHRA, CDR2 YSYEKL.

The J gene is TRBJ2-3, the V gene TRBV30; TRBD1 is a possible D gene (6 bases). Trimming took 2 bases from V and 1 from J, leaving 10 bases between them. In germline, CDR1 is GTSNPN, CDR2 SVGIG (reference sequence). This CDR3 is 14 amino acids long. CDR3 DNA: TGTGCCTGGAGTTTGAGACAGGGCACAGATACGCAGTATTTT. Translating gives CAWSLRQGTDTQYF.

The chain carries TRBV5-4 and TRBJ2-7, with 8 bases lining up with TRBD1. V trimming: 1 base; J trimming: 6 bases; junction bases outside the gene matches: 21. This CDR3 spans 19 amino acids. The germline V gene has CDR1 SGHNT and CDR2 YYREEE (reference sequence). This chain's CDR3 is CASSLKKDRVKGDQFEQYF. CDR3 nucleotides: TGTGCCAGCAGCTTGAAAAAGGACAGGGTGAAAGGTGACCAATTCGAGCAGTACTTC.

This rearrangement joins TRBV10-3 to TRBJ2-1, with 13 bases identical to TRBD2. Germline V gene lookup returns CDR1 ENHRY and CDR2 SYGVKD. This CDR3 contains 14 residues. V trimming: 5 bases; J trimming: 5 bases; junction bases outside the gene matches: 0. The CDR3 here is CAISTSGGDNEQFF. The CDR3 bases are TGTGCCATCAGTACTAGCGGGGGGGACAATGAGCAGTTCTTC.

The chain is built from TRBV6-6 and TRBJ1-2; TRBD1 aligns across 7 bases. This CDR3 contains 14 residues. With 5 bases clipped from V and 5 bases from J, the junction kept 8 bases outside the gene matches. Germline V gives CDR1 MNHNY, CDR2 SVGAGI (reference sequence). The DNA of the CDR3 is TGTGCCAGCAGTCGACAGGGCTCACTTTATGGCTACACCTTC. Translated: CASSRQGSLYGYTF.

The chain links TRBV19 to TRBJ2-7; perhaps TRBD2 as D (6 bases). Trimming removed 8 bases from V and 0 bases from J, with 14 bases in between. Looked up from germline, CDR1 is LNHDA and CDR2 is SQIVND (reference sequence). This CDR3 contains 14 residues. CDR3 nucleotide sequence: TGTGCCAGTTCGGGGGACTCCAGCTCCTACGAGCAGTACTTC. Protein product: CASSGDSSSYEQYF.

The V call is TRBV2, the J call TRBJ1-1, with D perhaps matching TRBD1 (6 bases). The germline V and J ends were trimmed by 7 bases and 13 bases, with 16 bases remaining between them. The CDR3 length is 11 residues. Germline V gene data show CDR1 as SNHLY and CDR2 as FYNNEI. The CDR3 spells CASNSYRDGFF. Written as DNA, the CDR3 is TGTGCCAGCAATTCCTACAGGGACGGTTTCTTT.

This chain connects TRBV9 to TRBJ2-3, with TRBD2 identical over 8 bases. The ends lost 0 bases at V and 1 base at J; junction bases unmatched: 7. The CDR3 is 17 amino acids. The germline CDR1 and CDR2 sequences are SGDLS and YYNGEE. CDR3 amino acids: CASSVGVSGAGTDTQYF. CDR3 bases: TGTGCCAGCAGCGTAGGGGTTAGCGGGGCTGGCACAGATACGCAGTATTTT.

The V gene is TRBV10-3, the J gene TRBJ2-2; 7 bases are a match to TRBD2. V was pared by 4 bases and J by 4 bases, with 6 bases of the junction left unmatched. Germline V gene lookup returns CDR1 ENHRY and CDR2 SYGVKD. The CDR3 runs 15 residues. CDR3 nucleotide sequence: TGTGCCATCAGTGGTGGCGGGAGCGGCACCGGGGAGCTGTTTTTT. Amino acids: CAISGGGSGTGELFF.

The chain combines TRBV18 with TRBJ1-2, with 9 positions matching TRBD1. V lost 2 bases and J lost 4; bases outside the gene matches: 8. In germline, CDR1 is KGHSH, CDR2 LQKENI. The CDR3 runs to 16 residues. The CDR3 DNA reads TGTGCCAGCTCACCAGGGGACAGGGATCGTCCCTATGGCTACACCTTC. Translating it yields CASSPGDRDRPYGYTF.

The V call is TRBV5-1, the J call TRBJ2-3, with 12 bases fitting TRBD2. V lost 6 bases, J lost 4 bases, and 6 bases stayed unmatched. Germline V lookup: CDR1 SGHRS, CDR2 YFSETQ. The CDR3 extends over 15 amino acids. Here the CDR3 reads CASTILAGGPDTQYF. The CDR3 coding sequence is TGCGCCAGCACGATACTAGCGGGGGGTCCAGATACGCAGTATTTT.

The chain combines TRBV2 with TRBJ1-5, with 8 bases aligning to TRBD1. Germline V lookup: CDR1 SNHLY, CDR2 FYNNEI. The CDR3 runs 15 residues. V lost 4 bases and J lost 1; bases outside the gene matches: 3. The CDR3 DNA reads as TGTGCCAGCAGTGGACAGGGGACGAGCAATCAGCCCCAGCATTTT. Residues: CASSGQGTSNQPQHF.

V is TRBV5-4 and J is TRBJ2-5, with D possibly being TRBD2 (6 bases). From germline, CDR1 is SGHNT and CDR2 YYREEE (reference sequence). The CDR3 sequence is 13 residues long. V dropped 5 bases and J dropped 2 bases, with 10 bases sitting between them. The CDR3 protein is CASRVGGQETQYF. CDR3 nucleotide sequence: TGTGCCAGCAGGGTGGGAGGACAAGAGACCCAGTACTTC.

The V call is TRBV5-4, the J call TRBJ2-3; a possible D gene is TRBD2 (5 bases). Trimming removed 10 bases from V and 3 bases from J, with 30 bases in between. CDR3 length: 18 residues. Germline V gene data show CDR1 as SGHNT and CDR2 as YYREEE (reference sequence). The CDR3 loop reads CASRASGLAPKRTDTQYF. As DNA, the CDR3 is TGTGCCTCCCGGGCGAGTGGGCTAGCCCCAAAGAGAACAGATACGCAGTATTTT.

This chain links TRBV6-5 with TRBJ2-3; no clear D gene. The V gene lost 7 bases and the J gene lost 2 bases, with 10 bases spanning the gap. This CDR3 has 13 amino acids. In germline, CDR1 is MNHEY, CDR2 SVGAGI. The CDR3, as DNA: TGTGCCAGCATAGAACTTAACACAGATACGCAGTATTTT. Translating it yields CASIELNTDTQYF.

This rearrangement joins TRBV27 to TRBJ2-7; a possible D gene is TRBD1 (6 bases). CDR1 is MNHEY and CDR2 is SMNVEV in the germline V gene (reference sequence). Trimming cost V 6 bases and J 3 bases, with 18 bases left between them. CDR3 length equals 15 residues. CDR3 in amino acids: CASSAGTTTIYEQYF. The CDR3 region has the DNA TGTGCCAGCAGCGCTGGGACAACTACCATCTACGAGCAGTACTTC.

This chain uses TRBV14 with TRBJ1-1; no firm D call. CDR3 length: 13 residues. V lost 5 bases and J 1 base, leaving 8 bases between the germline ends. Germline V gene data show CDR1 as SGHDN and CDR2 as FVKESK. The CDR3 sequence is CASSFNRNTEAFF. The CDR3 nucleotides are TGTGCCAGCAGCTTTAACAGGAACACTGAAGCTTTCTTT.

The V gene is TRBV20-1, the J gene TRBJ2-1; tentative D call: TRBD2 (6 bases). This CDR3 has 11 amino acids. Germline V gene sequence: CDR1 DFQATT, CDR2 SNEGSKA (reference sequence). The V end lost 2 bases, the J end lost 12 bases, and 11 bases lay between the germline ends. The CDR3 region has the DNA TGCAGTGCTAGAACTCAGGGAGGGCAGTTCTTC. It is translated as CSARTQGGQFF.

The chain has TRBV5-1 and TRBJ1-3; maybe TRBD1 (6 bases). The germline gives CDR1 SGHRS, CDR2 YFSETQ. The CDR3 totals 14 residues. Trimming removed 4 bases from V and 4 bases from J, with 12 bases in between. In nucleotides, the CDR3 is TGCGCCAGCAGCCCAGGGGACAAAGGAAACACCATATATTTT. Its protein product is CASSPGDKGNTIYF.

This chain uses TRBV7-2 with TRBJ2-1; TRBD2 matches at 11 bases. Germline V CDR1 and CDR2: SGHTA, FQGNSA. With 4 bases clipped from V and 9 bases from J, the junction kept 8 bases outside the gene matches. The CDR3 loop spans 15 amino acids. The CDR3 reads CASSSLAGGLGEQFF. Here the CDR3 DNA reads TGTGCCAGCAGCTCATTAGCGGGGGGGTTGGGTGAGCAGTTCTTC.

The chain has TRBV2 and TRBJ2-3; 11 positions agree with TRBD1. This CDR3 has 14 amino acids. J lost 4 bases, V lost 8 bases, and 5 bases had no gene match. The V gene's germline CDR1 is SNHLY and CDR2 FYNNEI. This CDR3 reads CASAGTGGADTQYF. CDR3 nucleotides: TGTGCCAGCGCCGGGACAGGGGGAGCAGATACGCAGTATTTT.

This clone was counted a few times. This rearrangement joins TRBV13 to TRBJ1-1; maybe TRBD1 (6 bases). CDR3 length: 15 amino acids. Germline V CDR1 and CDR2: PRHDT, FYEKMQ (reference sequence). The germline V and J ends were trimmed by 0 bases and 5 bases, with 13 bases remaining between them. CDR3 region: CASSLGNRERTEAFF. The CDR3 DNA reads TGTGCCAGCAGCTTAGGCAACAGGGAACGGACTGAAGCTTTCTTT.

The V gene is TRBV5-1, the J gene TRBJ2-4; D is uncertain. Per germline, CDR1 SGHRS and CDR2 YFSETQ. The V end was cut by 4 bases, the J end by 0 bases, with 11 bases between. The CDR3 covers 15 residues. This chain's CDR3 is CASSVGALAKNIQYF. The CDR3 coding sequence is TGCGCCAGCAGCGTAGGAGCCCTAGCCAAAAACATTCAGTACTTC.

The V and J genes are TRBV29-1 and TRBJ2-2; 10 nucleotides agree with TRBD1. V gave up 6 bases and J gave up 4 bases; unmatched junction bases: 5. Looked up from germline, CDR1 is SQVTM and CDR2 is ANQGSEA. The CDR3 runs to 14 residues. In DNA form, the CDR3 reads TGCAGCGTAGCCGGGACAGGGGCCACCGGGGAGCTGTTTTTT. This codes for CSVAGTGATGELFF.